What follows are 20 T cell receptor beta chains derived from one specimen sequenced in a study of T-cell reconstitution after alpha-beta-depleted transplantation in children. Unique molecular identifiers were used in preparing the TCRbeta library. From the PCR reads, TCRdb called clonotypes with MiXCR, one entry per CDR3 protein. The data contain under 300,000 distinct CDR3 sequences, about 8.8% of them singletons. The sequences come from PBMCs from the stem cell graft donor, collected from the stem cell graft. Source of these receptors: a human donor who donated a stem cell graft to a child with SCID.

This clonotype occurred many times. The CDR3, as DNA: TGTGCCAGCAGCGGCCTTGGATGGCGGGATGAGCAGTTCTTC. Translated: CASSGLGWRDEQFF. The V call is TRBV7-6, the J call TRBJ2-1; possible D gene TRBD2, 5 bases. CDR1 and CDR2 (germline): SGHVS, FNYEAQ. The CDR3 is 14 residues long. Trimming shortened V by 5 bases and J by 8 bases, and 16 bases separated the two germline ends. Full variable domain (missing parts from reference TRBV7-6 and TRBJ2-1): GAGVSQSPRYKVTKRGQDVALRCDPISGHVSLYWYRQALGQGPEFLTYFNYEAQQDKSGLPNDRFSAERPEGSISTLTIQRTEQRDSAMYRCASSGLGWRDEQFFGPGTRLTVL.

This clonotype was counted many times. The chain is built from TRBV20-1 and TRBJ1-2; D is undetermined. Germline values: CDR1 DFQATT, CDR2 SNEGSKA (reference sequence). V lost 3 bases and J 2 bases, leaving 10 bases between the germline ends. CDR3 length: 13 residues. CDR3: CSARPHTNYGYTF. CDR3 sequence (DNA): TGCAGTGCTAGGCCACATACCAACTATGGCTACACCTTC.

This clonotype was detected ten times or more. V usage is TRBV5-5 and J usage is TRBJ1-1; D not certain. The CDR3 loop spans 12 amino acids. Trimming removed 4 bases at V and 6 bases at J, with 10 bases between. Germline V gene data show CDR1 as SGHKS and CDR2 as YYEKEE (reference sequence). The CDR3 here is CASSLFGAEAFF. The CDR3 region has the DNA TGTGCCAGCAGCCTATTCGGAGCTGAAGCTTTCTTT.

Notes on this clonotype: This may be a read error: a much more frequent sequence differs by one nucleotide. This sequence joins TRBV4-1 and TRBJ2-2; tentatively, D is TRBD1 or TRBD2 (5 bases each). From germline, CDR1 is MGHRA and CDR2 YSYEKL. V dropped 5 bases and J dropped 1 base, with 11 bases sitting between them. This CDR3 spans 15 amino acids. The CDR3 DNA is TGCGCCAGCAGCACCCGGGACCGGAACACCGGGGAGCTGTTTTTT. It translates to CASSTRDRNTGELFF.

This clonotype appeared a few times. J is TRBJ2-3 and V is TRBV7-9; D remains unclear. Germline V gene lookup returns CDR1 SEHNR and CDR2 FQNEAQ (reference sequence). The ends were cut back, 5 bases at V and 0 bases at J, with 18 bases in the middle. This CDR3 comprises 17 residues. CDR3 sequence reads: CASSDRRSRISTDTQYF. The CDR3 DNA follows: TGTGCCAGCAGCGACCGTCGCTCCAGGATAAGCACAGATACGCAGTATTTT. The entire variable domain, with the rest obtained from reference TRBV7-9 and TRBJ2-3, is as follows: DTGVSQNPRHKITKRGQNVTFRCDPISEHNRLYWYRQTLGQGPEFLTYFQNEAQLEKSRLLSDRFSAERPKGSFSTLEIQRTEQGDSAMYLCASSDRRSRISTDTQYFGPGTRLTVL.

This clonotype was observed at least ten times. The V call is TRBV4-3, the J call TRBJ1-3; 10 nucleotides line up with TRBD1. The length of the CDR3 is 16 residues. Trimming cost V 0 bases and J 4 bases; bases outside gene matches: 3. Germline V CDR1 and CDR2: LGHNA, YSLEER. CDR3 loop: CASSQDPGQGGNTIYF. The DNA for the CDR3 is TGCGCCAGCAGCCAAGACCCGGGACAGGGGGGAAACACCATATATTTT.

This clonotype has more than one count but fewer than ten. The genes are TRBV5-1 and TRBJ1-4, with no clear D. The germline CDR1 and CDR2 sequences are SGHRS and YFSETQ. V was trimmed by 1 base and J by 0 bases, leaving 10 bases between them. This CDR3 is built from 16 residues. CDR3 residues: CASSLTAVATNEKLFF. The CDR3 nucleotides read TGCGCCAGCAGCTTGACAGCCGTTGCAACTAATGAAAAACTGTTTTTT.

This clonotype was counted ten times or more. The chain carries TRBV5-5 and TRBJ2-5; 11 positions match TRBD2. With 0 bases clipped from V and 7 bases from J, the junction kept 2 bases outside the gene matches. Germline V gives CDR1 SGHKS, CDR2 YYEKEE (reference sequence). The CDR3 is 14 residues long. CDR3 residues: CASSLALAGGTQYF. CDR3 DNA sequence: TGTGCCAGCAGCTTGGCTCTAGCGGGGGGGACCCAGTACTTC.

Ten or more counts support this clonotype. The rearrangement links TRBV4-2 to TRBJ2-1; 8 nucleotides align to TRBD2. The CDR3 spans 16 residues. The J segment lost 4 bases and the V segment lost 1 base, leaving 6 bases of the junction unmatched. CDR1 is LGHNA, CDR2 YNFKEQ, per germline. CDR3 residues: CASSQAPGGEYNEQFF. CDR3 DNA: TGTGCCAGCAGCCAAGCTCCGGGGGGGGAGTACAATGAGCAGTTCTTC.

This clonotype was seen many times. The chain has TRBV20-1 and TRBJ1-1; 7 bases line up with TRBD1. The CDR3 has 16 residues. The germline CDR1 and CDR2 sequences are DFQATT and SNEGSKA (reference sequence). Trimming cost V 0 bases and J 1 base; bases outside gene matches: 8. Here the CDR3 reads CSARDSRTGPNTEAFF. The CDR3 coding sequence is TGCAGTGCTAGAGATTCTAGGACAGGACCGAACACTGAAGCTTTCTTT.

At least ten counts were recorded for this clonotype. The rearrangement uses TRBV5-1 and TRBJ1-2; TRBD1 is a possible D gene (6 bases). The CDR3 runs 16 residues. Germline V lookup: CDR1 SGHRS, CDR2 YFSETQ. Trimming shortened V by 4 bases and J by 2 bases, and 18 bases separated the two germline ends. The CDR3 sequence: CASSPLQGPLNYGYTF. The CDR3 DNA follows: TGCGCCAGCAGCCCTCTACAGGGACCTTTAAACTATGGCTACACCTTC.

This clonotype appeared many times. The chain has TRBV7-2 and TRBJ1-4; unclear D gene. The CDR3 contains 13 residues. Trimming pared 1 base from V and 8 bases from J, leaving 8 bases between. Per germline, CDR1 SGHTA and CDR2 FQGNSA. The chain's CDR3 is CASSLGRLEKLFF. CDR3 nucleotides: TGTGCCAGCAGCTTAGGGAGGTTGGAAAAACTGTTTTTT.

In this sample, this clonotype turned up many times. The chain joins TRBV4-3 to TRBJ2-1; 13 nucleotides line up with TRBD2. Trimming at V came to 3 bases and at J to 2 bases, leaving 4 bases not matched to a gene. This CDR3 spans 17 amino acids. CDR1 and CDR2 from the germline V gene are LGHNA and YSLEER. CDR3 bases: TGCGCCAGCAGCCAGGGCGGGACTAGCGGGGCCTACAATGAGCAGTTCTTC. This encodes CASSQGGTSGAYNEQFF.

This clonotype came up many times. The rearrangement uses TRBV12-3 or TRBV12-4 and TRBJ1-6, with unresolved D. The CDR3 consists of 13 residues. Between the trimmed V and J ends, which lost 3 bases and 8 bases, there was a span of 8 bases. CDR3 coding DNA: TGTGCCAGCAGTTTGATAAGAGATTCACCCCTCCACTTT. Translated: CASSLIRDSPLHF.

V and J are TRBV1 and TRBJ2-1; TRBD2 is taken as the D call from the table, unchecked against the DNA. TRBV1 is reported as a pseudogene. CDR3 size: 13 residues. The CDR3 is CTSSQGIAGVPFF. The CDR3, as DNA: TGTACCAGCAGCCAAGGGATAGCGGGCGTTCCGTTCTTC.

The chain is built from TRBV19 and TRBJ1-1; TRBD1 matches at 9 bases. Germline-derived CDR1 and CDR2 are LNHDA and SQIVND (reference sequence). The J segment lost 3 bases and the V segment lost 7 bases, leaving 12 bases of the junction unmatched. This CDR3 spans 16 amino acids. DNA of the CDR3: TGTGCCAGTAAGAGGGACAGGGACCCCTGGGACACTGAAGCTTTCTTT. It specifies CASKRDRDPWDTEAFF.

This clonotype was counted many times. V and J are TRBV18 and TRBJ2-3; D not resolved. The ends were cut back, 3 bases at V and 9 bases at J, with 16 bases in the middle. Germline V gene data show CDR1 as KGHSH and CDR2 as LQKENI. There are 14 residues in the CDR3. The CDR3 loop reads CASSPGLGELTQYF. The CDR3 DNA follows: TGTGCCAGCTCACCGGGCCTAGGAGAACTAACGCAGTATTTT.

Note on this clonotype: This may be a read error, as it is one base from a much larger clone. The chain links TRBV5-5 to TRBJ1-5, with TRBD1 as a possible D gene (5 bases). The CDR3 runs to 15 residues. CDR1 SGHKS and CDR2 YYEKEE come from the germline V gene (reference sequence). V was shortened by 9 bases and J by 0 bases, with 16 bases between the two germline ends. The CDR3 here is CATRQKLNSNQPQHF. The CDR3 DNA sequence: TGTGCCACTCGACAGAAACTGAATAGCAATCAGCCCCAGCATTTT.

In its sample, this clonotype was seen many times. The rearrangement uses TRBV12-3 or TRBV12-4 and TRBJ2-7, with 11 bases lining up with TRBD1. The CDR3 covers 15 residues. Trimming removed 8 bases from V and 4 bases from J; junction bases left unmatched: 10. This CDR3 reads CASCGRGQGVYEQYF. As DNA, the CDR3 is TGTGCCAGCTGTGGCCGGGGACAGGGGGTTTACGAGCAGTACTTC.

This clonotype was seen at least ten times. The chain employs TRBV12-3 or TRBV12-4 and TRBJ1-5; 11 nucleotides align to TRBD1. The trim removed 5 bases at V and 0 bases at J, leaving 6 bases unmatched. The CDR3 length is 17 residues. The CDR3 sequence is CASSLRTGGYSNQPQHF. In DNA, the CDR3 is TGTGCCAGCAGTCTCCGGACAGGGGGCTATAGCAATCAGCCCCAGCATTTT.